The 7 T cell receptor beta chains listed next were all sequenced from one sample in a study of a mutant IDH1 vaccine in newly diagnosed glioma. The repertoire was sequenced with immunoSEQ multiplex PCR; TCRdb's copy has only in-frame clones and lacks some. Altogether some 60,000 clones are present, under 90% being singletons, with the ten largest covering around 6.5%. Time point meaning: week 11, during vaccination. Mutant IDH1 20-mer peptide, at 300 ug, made up each vaccine dose, with topical imiquimod. No antigen has been assigned to these receptors. This specimen consisted of PBMCs, obtained from a glioma patient whose treatment included an IDH1 peptide vaccine. The receptor source for this set is a man aged 45-60 years with glioma.

This clone has just a few counts. The V gene is TRBV19, the J gene TRBJ1-2, with 12 bases lining up with TRBD1. The CDR3 length is 16 residues. J lost 1 base, V lost 4 bases, and 4 bases had no gene match. Germline CDR1 is LNHDA and CDR2 is SQIVND (reference sequence). The CDR3 DNA is TGTGCCAGTAGTACCGGGACAGGGGGCTTTAACTATGGCTACACCTTC. Residues: CASSTGTGGFNYGYTF.

The chain's CDR3 is CASSPMRELAKNIQYF. CDR3 in DNA: TGTGCCAGCAGCCCAATGAGGGAGCTAGCCAAAAACATTCAGTACTTC. J is TRBJ2-4 and V is TRBV5-6; maybe TRBD2 (5 bases). Germline CDR1 SGHDT, CDR2 YYEEEE. This CDR3 is 16 amino acids long. V dropped 4 bases and J dropped 0 bases, with 14 bases sitting between them.

V usage is TRBV19 and J usage is TRBJ2-4, with D possibly being TRBD1 (5 bases). V dropped 1 base and J dropped 2 bases, with 15 bases sitting between them. This CDR3 comprises 17 residues. Germline lookup yields CDR1 LNHDA and CDR2 SQIVND (reference sequence). DNA of the CDR3: TGTGCCAGTAGTATAGGTGGGGCATCCACTTCCAAAAACATTCAGTACTTC. Protein sequence: CASSIGGASTSKNIQYF.

The chain joins TRBV7-2 to TRBJ2-7; possible D gene TRBD1, 6 bases. The germline V gene encodes CDR1 SGHTA and CDR2 FQGNSA. V was trimmed by 5 bases and J by 3 bases, leaving 17 bases between them. The CDR3 sequence is 15 residues long. The CDR3 DNA reads TGTGCCAGCAGCCACGGACAGATTAAGGGCTACGAGCAGTACTTC. Translated, it gives CASSHGQIKGYEQYF.

The V gene is TRBV28, the J gene TRBJ2-3; D assignment may be TRBD1 or TRBD2 (6 bases each). The CDR3 runs 15 residues. Germline CDR1 MDHEN, CDR2 SYDVKM. Trimming stripped 6 bases from V and 1 base from J, with 14 bases between. Written as DNA, the CDR3 is TGTGCCAGCAGGGAGGGGGGAGCTGGCACAGATACGCAGTATTTT. Its translation: CASREGGAGTDTQYF.

This chain uses TRBV7-2 with TRBJ2-2; 7 positions agree with TRBD2. The germline V gene encodes CDR1 SGHTA and CDR2 FQGNSA. The CDR3 contains 15 residues. The junction had 2 bases not matched to a gene; V was cut back by 4 bases and J by 0 bases. The CDR3 DNA reads TGTGCCAGCAGCTGGGGGGGGGCGAACACCGGGGAGCTGTTTTTT. Its protein is CASSWGGANTGELFF.

CDR3: CARYLRYF. For the CDR3, the DNA is TGTGCCAGATACTTACGATATTTT. This rearrangement joins TRBV21-1 to TRBJ2-3; the D call TRBD2 from the table was never checked on the DNA. TRBV21-1 represents a pseudogene. This CDR3 comprises 8 residues.